This T cell receptor beta chain was profiled in a study of T cell repertoires in cytomegalovirus infection. As for the study in general: Public signatures in TCR beta pointed to CMV infection and matching HLA type. Regarding the study as a whole: The cumulative frequency of public TCR beta families identified carriers of CMV plus the relevant HLA.

Regarding this clonotype: Its target is unknown.

TCRdb re-called the reads through MiXCR, storing one row per CDR3 protein. Among nearly 700,000 distinct CDR3 sequences, 30% to 35% were seen once, and the ten largest hold about 20%. Germline lookup yields CDR1 DFQATT and CDR2 SNEGSKA (reference sequence). This CDR3 spans 15 amino acids. Trimming removed 4 bases from V and 4 bases from J, with 17 bases in between. The clonotype originates from a human donor in good health (CMV status not recorded). Some clones in this sample may be carry-over from other donors' samples. Specimen: cultured PBMCs, collected from culture after CMV antigen stimulation. The chain has TRBV20-1 and TRBJ2-1; the D is unclear. Here the CDR3 reads CSAKMVGTLYNEQFF. For the CDR3, the DNA is TGCAGTGCTAAAATGGTCGGTACCCTTTACAATGAGCAGTTCTTC.